The next 14 T cell receptor beta chains were all read from a single sample in a study of CD4 T cells in relation to SARS-CoV-2 and coronaviruses. Before the COVID-19 pandemic, during about 2011-2018, CD4+ T cells were taken from unexposed donors. Data came from immunoSEQ multiplex PCR; TCRdb stores just in-frame clones and leaves some out. Of more than 55,000 clones detected, about nine tenths appear once; the ten largest clones hold about 1.4%. Sequenced input: memory CD4+ T cells from PBMCs. These receptors were obtained from a human donor in good health.

The chain combines TRBV28 with TRBJ2-1; 9 bases line up with TRBD1. Germline V gene data show CDR1 as MDHEN and CDR2 as SYDVKM. J was trimmed by 8 bases and V by 3 bases; bases with no gene match: 5. CDR3 length equals 14 residues. CDR3 protein: CASSFRDRVDEQFF. The DNA of the CDR3 is TGTGCCAGCAGTTTCCGGGACAGGGTCGATGAGCAGTTCTTC.

The chain couples TRBV5-4 to TRBJ2-5; 8 nucleotides align to TRBD2. V dropped 4 bases and J dropped 7; count of bases not matched to a gene: 12. Per the germline V gene, CDR1 is SGHNT and CDR2 is YYREEE (reference sequence). This CDR3 spans 15 amino acids. The CDR3 spells CASSQAGTSVGTQYF. In DNA form, the CDR3 reads TGTGCCAGCAGCCAGGCCGGGACTAGTGTAGGGACCCAGTACTTC.

This clone showed up just a few times. This rearrangement joins TRBV7-8 to TRBJ2-2; possibly TRBD2 for D (6 bases). The CDR3 totals 14 residues. V lost 5 bases, J lost 6 bases, and 13 bases lay in between. Germline CDR1 and CDR2: SGHVS and FQNEAQ. CDR3 residues: CASSRESRAGELFF. The CDR3 coding sequence is TGTGCCAGCAGCCGGGAGAGTCGGGCCGGGGAGCTGTTTTTT.

The rearrangement links TRBV5-1 to TRBJ2-1, with a weak D call TRBD2 (6 bases). The CDR3 length is 15 residues. From germline, CDR1 is SGHRS and CDR2 YFSETQ. The V end was cut by 3 bases, the J end by 6 bases, with 16 bases between. The CDR3: CASSYFSEGSNEQFF. CDR3 in DNA: TGCGCCAGCAGCTATTTCTCGGAGGGGTCCAATGAGCAGTTCTTC. Full variable domain (remainder filled in from reference TRBV5-1 and TRBJ2-1): KAGVTQTPRYLIKTRGQQVTLSCSPISGHRSVSWYQQTPGQGLQFLFEYFSETQRNKGNFPGRFSGRQFSNSRSEMNVSTLELGDSALYLCASSYFSEGSNEQFFGPGTRLTVL.

The V and J genes are TRBV11-2 and TRBJ2-7; 11 nucleotides line up with TRBD2. Trimming took 3 bases from V and 5 from J; bases not matched to a gene: 6. The CDR3 is 15 amino acids. Germline CDR1 is SGHAT and CDR2 is FQNNGV. Here the CDR3 reads CASSFTSGRGNEQYF. CDR3 in DNA: TGTGCCAGCAGCTTTACTAGCGGGAGAGGAAACGAGCAGTACTTC.

The chain recombines TRBV10-3 with TRBJ2-5; tentative D call: TRBD1 (6 bases). This CDR3 region has 12 residues. CDR1 and CDR2 (germline): ENHRY, SYGVKD. V lost 8 bases to trimming and J lost 5 bases, with 12 bases between them. CDR3 nucleotides: TGTGCCATCGCAGGGGATTTTGAGACCCAGTACTTC. It encodes CAIAGDFETQYF.

The chain employs TRBV3-1 (or the pseudogene TRBV3-2) and TRBJ1-2, with a weak D call TRBD1 (6 bases). Deletions cut 6 bases from V and 13 bases from J, with 18 bases between. This CDR3 comprises 12 residues. The V gene's germline CDR1 is LGHDT and CDR2 YNNKEL (reference sequence). The CDR3 spells CASSSVRGVLTF. The CDR3 region has the DNA TGTGCCAGCAGTTCAGTAAGGGGGGTTCTCACCTTC.

The chain is built from TRBV24-1 and TRBJ1-6; no clear D gene. This CDR3 is built from 15 residues. V was clipped by 4 bases and J by 5 bases, with 11 bases between them. Germline V gene lookup returns CDR1 KGHDR and CDR2 SFDVKD. DNA of the CDR3: TGTGCCACCAGTGACTCCGGACGGGATAATTCACCCCTCCACTTT. It translates to CATSDSGRDNSPLHF.

This clone was recorded a few times. The rearrangement joins TRBV7-3 to TRBJ2-2, with D perhaps TRBD1 (8 bases). V dropped 5 bases and J dropped 5 bases, with 12 bases sitting between them. Germline CDR1 SGHTA, CDR2 FQGTGA. The CDR3 extends over 14 amino acids. CDR3 region: CASSGQGGTGELFF. The CDR3 DNA is TGTGCCAGCAGCGGACAGGGAGGGACCGGGGAGCTGTTTTTT.

This sequence joins TRBV30 and TRBJ1-2; no clear D. The CDR3 spans 14 residues. From germline, CDR1 is GTSNPN and CDR2 SVGIG (reference sequence). Trimming removed 0 bases from V and 8 bases from J, with 16 bases in between. CDR3 in DNA: TGTGCCTGGAGTGTTGGTCGGGCAGGAGGGGGCTACACCTTC. Its translation: CAWSVGRAGGGYTF.

In this sample, this clone turned up once. V is TRBV6-5 and J is TRBJ2-7, with a weak D call TRBD2 (6 bases). The CDR3 consists of 14 residues. CDR1 MNHEY and CDR2 SVGAGI come from the germline V gene. V lost 9 bases and J 5 bases, leaving 20 bases between the germline ends. The CDR3 region has the DNA TGTGCCAGTAATACGGGGGAGCGGCTGCACGAGCAGTACTTC. Encoded protein: CASNTGERLHEQYF.

V gene TRBV27 combines with J gene TRBJ2-2; either TRBD1 or TRBD2 may supply D (6 bases each). Germline V gene sequence: CDR1 MNHEY, CDR2 SMNVEV (reference sequence). This CDR3 has 14 residues. V was cut by 4 bases and J by 5 bases, with 11 bases left in between. CDR3 nucleotides: TGTGCCAGCAGTTGGGCGGGGACAACCGGGGAGCTGTTTTTT. Its translation: CASSWAGTTGELFF.

The chain is built from TRBV19 and TRBJ2-7, with no clear D. CDR1 LNHDA and CDR2 SQIVND come from the germline V gene (reference sequence). V lost 2 bases, J lost 7 bases, and 12 bases lay in between. This CDR3 comprises 13 residues. The CDR3 loop is CASSITRPDEQYF. As DNA, the CDR3 is TGTGCCAGTAGTATAACCCGACCTGATGAGCAGTACTTC.

DNA for the CDR3: TGTGCCAGCAGGACAACAGCGAACACTGAAGCTTTCTTT. Translating it yields CASRTTANTEAFF. V gene TRBV12-3 or TRBV12-4 combines with J gene TRBJ1-1; D is unclear. This CDR3 spans 13 amino acids. V lost 6 bases and J lost 1, with 9 bases in between.